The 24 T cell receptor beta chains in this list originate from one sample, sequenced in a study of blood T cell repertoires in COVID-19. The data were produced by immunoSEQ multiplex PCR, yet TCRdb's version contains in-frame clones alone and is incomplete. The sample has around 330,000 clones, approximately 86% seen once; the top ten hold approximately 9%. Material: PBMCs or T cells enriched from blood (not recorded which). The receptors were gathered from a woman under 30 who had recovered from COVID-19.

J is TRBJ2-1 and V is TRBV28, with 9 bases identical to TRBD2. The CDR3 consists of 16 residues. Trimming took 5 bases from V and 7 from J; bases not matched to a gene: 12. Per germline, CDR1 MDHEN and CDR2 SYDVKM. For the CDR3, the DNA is TGTGCCAGCAGTCCCTTAGTAGCGGGAGTAGGGAATGAGCAGTTCTTC. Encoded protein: CASSPLVAGVGNEQFF.

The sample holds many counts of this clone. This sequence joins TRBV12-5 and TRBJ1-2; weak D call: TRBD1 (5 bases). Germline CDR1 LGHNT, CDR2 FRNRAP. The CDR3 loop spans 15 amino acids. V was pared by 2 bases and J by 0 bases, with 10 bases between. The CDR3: CASGLFDSPNYGYTF. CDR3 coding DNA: TGTGCTAGTGGTTTGTTCGACAGCCCTAACTATGGCTACACCTTC.

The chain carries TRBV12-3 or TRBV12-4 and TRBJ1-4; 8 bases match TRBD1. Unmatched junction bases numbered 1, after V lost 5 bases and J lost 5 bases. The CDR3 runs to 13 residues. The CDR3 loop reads CASSRQGNEKLFF. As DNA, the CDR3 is TGTGCCAGCAGTAGACAGGGGAATGAAAAACTGTTTTTT.

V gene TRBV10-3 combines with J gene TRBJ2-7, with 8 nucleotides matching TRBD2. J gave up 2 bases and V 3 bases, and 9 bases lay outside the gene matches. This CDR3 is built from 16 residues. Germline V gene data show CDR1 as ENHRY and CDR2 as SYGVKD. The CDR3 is CAISDISGGTTYEQYF. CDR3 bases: TGTGCCATCAGTGATATCTCGGGGGGGACAACCTACGAGCAGTACTTC.

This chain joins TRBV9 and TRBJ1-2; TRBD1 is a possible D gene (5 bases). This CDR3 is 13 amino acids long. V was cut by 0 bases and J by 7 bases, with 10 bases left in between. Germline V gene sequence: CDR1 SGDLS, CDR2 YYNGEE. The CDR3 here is CASSVVSGIGYTF. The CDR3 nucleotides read TGTGCCAGCAGCGTAGTGTCAGGGATTGGCTACACCTTC.

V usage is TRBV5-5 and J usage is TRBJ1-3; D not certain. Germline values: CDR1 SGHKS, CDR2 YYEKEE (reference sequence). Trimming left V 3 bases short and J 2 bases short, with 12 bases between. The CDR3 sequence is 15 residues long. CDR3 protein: CASSWRRETGNTIYF. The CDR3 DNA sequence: TGTGCCAGCAGCTGGAGGCGGGAAACTGGAAACACCATATATTTT.

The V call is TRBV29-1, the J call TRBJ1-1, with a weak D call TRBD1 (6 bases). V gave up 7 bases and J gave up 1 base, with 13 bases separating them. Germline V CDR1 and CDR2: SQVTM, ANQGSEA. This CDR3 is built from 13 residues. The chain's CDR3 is CSGTDPWNTEAFF. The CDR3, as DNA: TGCAGCGGGACAGATCCTTGGAACACTGAAGCTTTCTTT. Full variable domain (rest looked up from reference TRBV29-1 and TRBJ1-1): SAVISQKPSRDICQRGTSLTIQCQVDSQVTMMFWYRQQPGQSLTLIATANQGSEATYESGFVIDKFPISRPNLTFSTLTVSNMSPEDSSIYLCSGTDPWNTEAFFGQGTRLTVV.

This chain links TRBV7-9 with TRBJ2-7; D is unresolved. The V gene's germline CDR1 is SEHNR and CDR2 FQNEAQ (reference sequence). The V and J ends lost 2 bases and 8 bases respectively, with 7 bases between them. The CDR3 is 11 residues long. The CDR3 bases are TGTGCCAGCAGCTTAACTAATCAGCAGTACTTC. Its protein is CASSLTNQQYF.

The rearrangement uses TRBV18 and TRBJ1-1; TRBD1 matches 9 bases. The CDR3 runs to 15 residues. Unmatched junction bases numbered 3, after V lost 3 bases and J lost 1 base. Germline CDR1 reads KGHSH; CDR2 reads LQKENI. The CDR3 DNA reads TGTGCCAGCTCACCGTGGGGACAGGGGAACACTGAAGCTTTCTTT. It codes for CASSPWGQGNTEAFF.

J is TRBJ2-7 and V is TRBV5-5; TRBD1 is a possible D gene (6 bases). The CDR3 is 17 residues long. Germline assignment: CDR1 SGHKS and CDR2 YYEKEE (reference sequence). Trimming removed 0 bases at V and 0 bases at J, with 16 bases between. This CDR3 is CASSLVSGTTSSYEQYF. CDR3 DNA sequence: TGTGCCAGCAGCTTGGTATCCGGGACAACGAGCTCCTACGAGCAGTACTTC.

DNA for the CDR3: TGTGCCAGCAGTTTAGGAGGGGCCGAGCCCCAGCATTTT. It specifies CASSLGGAEPQHF. The chain carries TRBV28 and TRBJ1-5; D may be TRBD1 (5 bases). CDR1 is MDHEN, CDR2 SYDVKM, per germline. The CDR3 extends over 13 amino acids. Trimming pared 2 bases from V and 8 bases from J, leaving 10 bases between. The full variable domain, completed using reference TRBV28 and TRBJ1-5, is DVKVTQSSRYLVKRTGEKVFLECVQDMDHENMFWYRQDPGLGLRLIYFSYDVKMKEKGDIPEGYSVSREKKERFSLILESASTNQTSMYLCASSLGGAEPQHFGDGTRLSIL.

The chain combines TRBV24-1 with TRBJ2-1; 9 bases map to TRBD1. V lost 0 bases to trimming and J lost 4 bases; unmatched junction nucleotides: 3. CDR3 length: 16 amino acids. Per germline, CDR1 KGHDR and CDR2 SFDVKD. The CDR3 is CATSDLGQGRYNEQFF. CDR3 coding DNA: TGTGCCACCAGTGATTTGGGACAGGGGCGATACAATGAGCAGTTCTTC.

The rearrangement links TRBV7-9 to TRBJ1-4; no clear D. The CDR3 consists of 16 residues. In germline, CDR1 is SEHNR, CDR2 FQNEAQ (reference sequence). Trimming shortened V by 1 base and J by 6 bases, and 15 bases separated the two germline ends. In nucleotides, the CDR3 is TGTGCCAGCAGCTTAGGATCGGCAGGCTTGGATGAAAAACTGTTTTTT. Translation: CASSLGSAGLDEKLFF.

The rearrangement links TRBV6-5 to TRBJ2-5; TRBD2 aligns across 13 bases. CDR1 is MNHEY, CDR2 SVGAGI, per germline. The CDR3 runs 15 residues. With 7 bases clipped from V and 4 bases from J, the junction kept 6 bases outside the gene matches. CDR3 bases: TGTGCCAGCACCACTGGACTAGCGGGAGCAGAGACCCAGTACTTC. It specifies CASTTGLAGAETQYF.

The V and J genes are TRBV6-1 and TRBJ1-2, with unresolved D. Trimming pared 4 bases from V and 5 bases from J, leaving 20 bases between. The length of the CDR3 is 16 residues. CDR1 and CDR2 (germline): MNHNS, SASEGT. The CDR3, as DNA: TGTGCCAGCAGTGCCCTAGATCCGGTAATAGATTATGGCTACACCTTC. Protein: CASSALDPVIDYGYTF.

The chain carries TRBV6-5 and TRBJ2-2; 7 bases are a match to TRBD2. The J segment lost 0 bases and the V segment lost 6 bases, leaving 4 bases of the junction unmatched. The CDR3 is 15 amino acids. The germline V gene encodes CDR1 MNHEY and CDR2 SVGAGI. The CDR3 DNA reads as TGTGCCAGCAGCTCCGGGGGGTCGAACACCGGGGAGCTGTTTTTT. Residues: CASSSGGSNTGELFF.

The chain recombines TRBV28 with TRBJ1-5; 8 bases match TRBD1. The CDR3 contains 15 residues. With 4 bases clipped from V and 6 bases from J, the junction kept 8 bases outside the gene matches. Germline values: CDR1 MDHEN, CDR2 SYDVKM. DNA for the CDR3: TGTGCCAGCAGTTCCCCAGGGGGCGTAGGTCAGCCCCAGCATTTT. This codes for CASSSPGGVGQPQHF.

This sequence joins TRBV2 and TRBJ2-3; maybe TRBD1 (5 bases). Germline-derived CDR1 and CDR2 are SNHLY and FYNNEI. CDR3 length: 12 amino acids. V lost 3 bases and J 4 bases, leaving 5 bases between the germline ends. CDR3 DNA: TGTGCCAGCAGTGACAGGGCAGATACGCAGTATTTT. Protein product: CASSDRADTQYF.

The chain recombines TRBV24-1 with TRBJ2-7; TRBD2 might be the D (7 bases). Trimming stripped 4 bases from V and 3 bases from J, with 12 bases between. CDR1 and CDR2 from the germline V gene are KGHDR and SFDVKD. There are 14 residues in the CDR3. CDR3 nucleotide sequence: TGTGCCACCAGTGAAGCAGGGGAGGGCTACGAGCAGTACTTC. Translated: CATSEAGEGYEQYF.

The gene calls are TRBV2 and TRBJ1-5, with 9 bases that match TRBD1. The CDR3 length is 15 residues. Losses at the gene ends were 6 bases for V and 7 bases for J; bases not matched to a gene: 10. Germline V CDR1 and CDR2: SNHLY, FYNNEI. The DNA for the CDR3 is TGTGCCAGCAGCATACAGGGGGCAAGGGGACAGCCCCAGCATTTT. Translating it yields CASSIQGARGQPQHF.

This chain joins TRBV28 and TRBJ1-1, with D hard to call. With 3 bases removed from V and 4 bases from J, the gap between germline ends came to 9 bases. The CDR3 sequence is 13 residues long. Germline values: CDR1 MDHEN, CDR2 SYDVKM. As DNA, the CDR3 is TGTGCCAGCAGTTTCCATCGGGGCACTGAAGCTTTCTTT. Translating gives CASSFHRGTEAFF.

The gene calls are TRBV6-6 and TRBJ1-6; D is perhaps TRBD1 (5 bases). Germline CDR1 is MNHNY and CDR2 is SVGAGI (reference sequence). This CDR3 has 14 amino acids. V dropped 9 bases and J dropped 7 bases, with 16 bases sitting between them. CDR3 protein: CASSFGGVNSPLHF. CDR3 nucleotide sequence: TGTGCCAGTTCCTTTGGAGGGGTGAATTCACCCCTCCACTTT.

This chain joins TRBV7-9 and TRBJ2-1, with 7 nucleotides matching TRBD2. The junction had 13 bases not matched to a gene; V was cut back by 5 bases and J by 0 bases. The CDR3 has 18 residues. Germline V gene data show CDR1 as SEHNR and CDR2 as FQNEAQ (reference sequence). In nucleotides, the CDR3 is TGTGCCAGCAGCCCACATCAAGCGGGAAAGACCTCCTACAATGAGCAGTTCTTC. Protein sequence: CASSPHQAGKTSYNEQFF. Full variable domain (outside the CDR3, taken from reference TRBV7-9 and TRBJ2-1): DTGVSQNPRHKITKRGQNVTFRCDPISEHNRLYWYRQTLGQGPEFLTYFQNEAQLEKSRLLSDRFSAERPKGSFSTLEIQRTEQGDSAMYLCASSPHQAGKTSYNEQFFGPGTRLTVL.

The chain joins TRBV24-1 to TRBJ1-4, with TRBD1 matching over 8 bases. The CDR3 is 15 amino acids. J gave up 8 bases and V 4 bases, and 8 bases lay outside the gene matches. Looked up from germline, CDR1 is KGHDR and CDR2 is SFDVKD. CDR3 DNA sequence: TGTGCCACCAGTGACGCAGGGGGCGCAGGGGAAAAACTGTTTTTT. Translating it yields CATSDAGGAGEKLFF.